This TCR beta chain was profiled in a study of T cell repertoires in ileal Crohn's disease. Overall study context: M0 samples are biopsies from inflamed ileum in the resection specimen. Per sample, roughly 500 nanograms of biopsy DNA were TCRB immunosequenced. Whole-study findings and limits: High-frequency clones were more common in sorted CD8 than CD4 cells.

Comment on this clone: Its specificity is unknown.

CDR3 length equals 15 residues. Losses at the gene ends were 3 bases for V and 4 bases for J; bases not matched to a gene: 7. Germline assignment: CDR1 MDHEN and CDR2 SYDVKM. This table comes from immunoSEQ multiplex PCR, and its TCRdb copy is limited to in-frame clones, with some not included. This table holds around 15,000 clones, 70% to 85% found once. Time point described: inflamed ileum from the surgical specimen. Sequencing was performed on ileal tissue. The chain joins TRBV28 to TRBJ1-2; 8 bases agree with TRBD1. This receptor was taken from an adult with Crohn's disease. CDR3 in amino acids: CASSLAGGTIYGYTF. The CDR3 nucleotides read TGTGCCAGCAGTTTGGCAGGGGGCACTATCTATGGCTACACCTTC.